This entry describes one TCR beta chain. Profiled with immunoSEQ multiplex PCR; TCRdb holds only in-frame clones, not every one. The sample shows 1 million to 1.2 million clones, roughly 77% of them seen only once. These data originate in a study of shared clonotypes between healthy human individuals. The CDR3 has 17 amino acids. Germline V gene data show CDR1 as SGHRS and CDR2 as YFSETQ. After removal of 9 bases from V and 0 bases from J, the junction contained 14 bases not matched to a gene. This TCR derives from a man younger than 35 in good health. Some clones in this sample may be carry-over from other donors' samples. The chain couples TRBV5-1 to TRBJ2-3; 9 positions agree with TRBD2. The sample comprised memory CD4+ T cells from PBMCs. Subset: CD45RA-negative fraction. The DNA for the CDR3 is TGCGCCACAGCGATGTTAGCGGGAGTCCCCAGCACAGATACGCAGTATTTT. Residues: CATAMLAGVPSTDTQYF.